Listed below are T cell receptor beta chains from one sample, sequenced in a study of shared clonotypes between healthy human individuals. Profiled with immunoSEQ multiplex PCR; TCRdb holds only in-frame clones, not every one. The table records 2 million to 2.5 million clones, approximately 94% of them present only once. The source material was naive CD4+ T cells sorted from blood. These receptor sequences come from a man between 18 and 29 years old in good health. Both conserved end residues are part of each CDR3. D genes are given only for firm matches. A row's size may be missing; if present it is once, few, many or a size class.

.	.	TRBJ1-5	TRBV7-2	CASSLQYTNQPQHF	TGTGCCAGCAGCTTACAGTACACAAATCAGCCCCAGCATTTT
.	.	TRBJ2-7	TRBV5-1	CASSWGRDEQYF	TGCGCCAGCAGCTGGGGTCGAGACGAGCAGTACTTC
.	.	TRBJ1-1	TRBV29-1	CSVEQRVSVSEAFF	TGCAGCGTTGAACAACGGGTGTCGGTCTCTGAAGCTTTCTTT
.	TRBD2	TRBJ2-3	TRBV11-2	CASSATRLAGTDTQYF	TGTGCCAGCAGCGCGACGCGACTAGCGGGAACGGATACGCAGTATTTT
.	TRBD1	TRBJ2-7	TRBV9	CASSAGQGDEQYF	TGTGCCAGCAGCGCCGGACAGGGTGACGAGCAGTACTTC
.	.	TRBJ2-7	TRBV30	CAWTGGYEQYF	TGTGCCTGGACGGGTGGGTACGAGCAGTACTTC
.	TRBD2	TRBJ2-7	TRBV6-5	CAAHGREGKEQYF	TGTGCCGCGCATGGGAGGGAGGGGAAAGAGCAGTACTTC
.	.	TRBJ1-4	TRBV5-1	CASSFQGDTEKLFF	TGCGCCAGCAGCTTTCAGGGAGACACTGAAAAACTGTTTTTT
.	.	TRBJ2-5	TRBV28	CASSFGWRGTQYF	TGTGCCAGCAGTTTTGGTTGGCGAGGGACCCAGTACTTC
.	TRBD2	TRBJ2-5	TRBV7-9	CASSLLAGGQETQYF	TGTGCCAGCAGCTTATTAGCGGGGGGCCAAGAGACCCAGTACTTC
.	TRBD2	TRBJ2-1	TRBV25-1	CASSVGTSGRAGYNEQFF	TGTGCCAGCAGTGTCGGGACTAGCGGGAGGGCCGGCTACAATGAGCAGTTCTTC
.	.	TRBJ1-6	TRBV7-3	CASSVERNSPLHF	TGTGCCAGCAGCGTTGAACGGAATTCACCCCTCCACTTT
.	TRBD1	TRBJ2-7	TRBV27	CASALGQGASPYEQYF	TGTGCCAGCGCCCTGGGACAGGGGGCCTCGCCCTACGAGCAGTACTTC
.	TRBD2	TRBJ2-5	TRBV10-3	CAISESGAGGETQYF	TGTGCCATCAGTGAGTCCGGAGCGGGGGGAGAGACCCAGTACTTC
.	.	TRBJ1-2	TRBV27	CASRSLYGYTF	TGTGCCAGTCGCAGCCTCTATGGCTACACCTTC
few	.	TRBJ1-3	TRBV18	CASSPAVLGNTIYF	TGTGCCAGCTCCCCCGCAGTCCTTGGAAACACCATATATTTT